This T cell receptor beta chain stems from a study of early T cells in non-severe SARS-CoV-2 infection. Study overall: The sequenced material was bulk RNA from unsorted whole blood, and its chains were unpaired.

The study, taken as a whole, reports: Matching against VDJdb likely underestimated virus-specific expansions, favoring anti-spike CD8.

Individual cDNA molecules were tagged with unique molecular identifiers. Via MiXCR, TCRdb re-called the 5' RACE reads, giving one row per CDR3 protein. The sample lists some 50,000 distinct CDR3 sequences, less than 11% occurring once. The table lists this clonotype with many counts. Antigen: not known. The sequencing input was whole blood. This sequence originates from an adult who was a healthcare worker with PCR-confirmed SARS-CoV-2 infection or an uninfected control (not recorded which).

DNA of the CDR3: TGTGCCAGCAGCCAATGGGACAGGGTGGTTGCAGATACGCAGTATTTT. Protein sequence: CASSQWDRVVADTQYF. The rearrangement links TRBV3-1 to TRBJ2-3, with TRBD1 identical over 9 bases. The CDR3 covers 16 residues. Per germline, CDR1 LGHDT and CDR2 YNNKEL (reference sequence). V lost 2 bases to trimming and J lost 4 bases; unmatched junction nucleotides: 7.